The T cell receptor beta chain under discussion was sequenced for a study of cytomegalovirus exposure and HLA in healthy donors. This CDR3 region has 16 residues. The V gene end was trimmed by 3 bases and the J gene end by 0 bases; junction bases not matched to a gene: 5. Germline assignment: CDR1 MNHNY and CDR2 SVGAGI (reference sequence). PCR primers comprised 60 Vbeta and 13 Jbeta primers. The data were produced by immunoSEQ multiplex PCR, yet TCRdb's version contains in-frame clones alone and is incomplete. The sample holds some 180,000 clones; around a tenth are singletons and the top ten take roughly 1.4%.

The chain carries TRBV6-6 and TRBJ2-1, with 7 bases identical to TRBD2. The TCR was taken from a woman aged 30 to 39 in good health and CMV-seropositive. The sequencing input was PBMCs. The CDR3 bases are TGTGCCAGCAGTTATAGAGGCGGGAGCTCCTACAATGAGCAGTTCTTC. Translating it yields CASSYRGGSSYNEQFF.